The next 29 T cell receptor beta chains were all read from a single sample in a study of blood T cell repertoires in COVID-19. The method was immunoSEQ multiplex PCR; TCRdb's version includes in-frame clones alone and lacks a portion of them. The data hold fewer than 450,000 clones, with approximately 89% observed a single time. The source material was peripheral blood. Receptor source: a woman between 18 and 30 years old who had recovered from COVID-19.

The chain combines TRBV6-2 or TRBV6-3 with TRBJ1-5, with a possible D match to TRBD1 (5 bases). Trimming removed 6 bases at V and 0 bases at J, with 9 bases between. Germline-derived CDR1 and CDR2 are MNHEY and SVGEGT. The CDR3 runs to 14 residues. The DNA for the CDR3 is TGTGCCAGCAGCTGGGGCTATAGCAATCAGCCCCAGCATTTT. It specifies CASSWGYSNQPQHF.

The CDR3 protein is CASSLDPGSLSADTQYF. The CDR3 coding sequence is TGTGCCAGCAGCTTGGACCCCGGGAGTCTCTCCGCAGATACGCAGTATTTT. The V call is TRBV5-4, the J call TRBJ2-3, with a tentative D call TRBD2 (6 bases). V gave up 0 bases and J gave up 4 bases, with 18 bases separating them. The CDR3 is made up of 17 amino acids. From germline, CDR1 is SGHNT and CDR2 YYREEE (reference sequence).

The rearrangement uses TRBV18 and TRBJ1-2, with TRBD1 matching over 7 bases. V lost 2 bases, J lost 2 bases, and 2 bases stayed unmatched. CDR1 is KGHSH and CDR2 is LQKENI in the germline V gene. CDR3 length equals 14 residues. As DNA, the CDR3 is TGTGCCAGCTCACCAGGGACAGTCAACTATGGCTACACCTTC. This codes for CASSPGTVNYGYTF.

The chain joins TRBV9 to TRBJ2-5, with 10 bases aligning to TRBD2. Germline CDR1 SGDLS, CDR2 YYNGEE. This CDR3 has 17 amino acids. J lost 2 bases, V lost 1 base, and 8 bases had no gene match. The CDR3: CASSVSASGSEQETQYF. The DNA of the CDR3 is TGTGCCAGCAGCGTATCTGCTAGCGGGAGTGAGCAAGAGACCCAGTACTTC.

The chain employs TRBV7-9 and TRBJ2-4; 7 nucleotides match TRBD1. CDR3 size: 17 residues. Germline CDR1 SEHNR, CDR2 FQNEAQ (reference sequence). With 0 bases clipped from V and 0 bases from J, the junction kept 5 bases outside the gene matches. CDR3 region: CASSLAGQSLAKNIQYF. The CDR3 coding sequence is TGTGCCAGCAGCTTAGCGGGACAGAGTCTAGCCAAAAACATTCAGTACTTC.

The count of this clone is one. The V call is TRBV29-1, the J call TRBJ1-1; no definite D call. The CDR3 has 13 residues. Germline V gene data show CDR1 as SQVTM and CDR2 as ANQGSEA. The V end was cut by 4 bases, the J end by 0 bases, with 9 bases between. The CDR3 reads CSVVGGLNTEAFF. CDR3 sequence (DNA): TGCAGCGTTGTAGGAGGTCTGAACACTGAAGCTTTCTTT. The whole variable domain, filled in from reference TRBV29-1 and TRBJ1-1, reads SAVISQKPSRDICQRGTSLTIQCQVDSQVTMMFWYRQQPGQSLTLIATANQGSEATYESGFVIDKFPISRPNLTFSTLTVSNMSPEDSSIYLCSVVGGLNTEAFFGQGTRLTVV.

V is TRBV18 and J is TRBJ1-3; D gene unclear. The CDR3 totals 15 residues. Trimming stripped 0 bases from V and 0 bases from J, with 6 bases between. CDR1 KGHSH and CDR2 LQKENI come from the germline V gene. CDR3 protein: CASSPPGSSGNTIYF. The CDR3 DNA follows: TGTGCCAGCTCACCACCGGGGAGCTCTGGAAACACCATATATTTT.

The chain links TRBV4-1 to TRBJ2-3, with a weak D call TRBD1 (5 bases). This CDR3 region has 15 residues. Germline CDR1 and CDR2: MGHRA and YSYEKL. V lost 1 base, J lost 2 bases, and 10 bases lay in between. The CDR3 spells CASSQVGAPTDTQYF. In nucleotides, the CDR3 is TGCGCCAGCAGCCAAGTAGGGGCCCCCACAGATACGCAGTATTTT.

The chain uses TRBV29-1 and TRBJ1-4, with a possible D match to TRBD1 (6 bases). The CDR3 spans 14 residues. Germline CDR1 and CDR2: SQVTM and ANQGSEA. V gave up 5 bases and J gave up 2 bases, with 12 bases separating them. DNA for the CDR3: TGCAGCGTTTTTACAGGGACCACTAATGAAAAACTGTTTTTT. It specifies CSVFTGTTNEKLFF.

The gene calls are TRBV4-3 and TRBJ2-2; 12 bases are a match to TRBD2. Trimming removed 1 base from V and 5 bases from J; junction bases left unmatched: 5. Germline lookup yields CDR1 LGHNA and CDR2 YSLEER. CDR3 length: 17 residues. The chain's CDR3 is CASSQGTSGMGTGELFF. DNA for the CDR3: TGCGCCAGCAGCCAAGGGACTAGCGGGATGGGTACCGGGGAGCTGTTTTTT.

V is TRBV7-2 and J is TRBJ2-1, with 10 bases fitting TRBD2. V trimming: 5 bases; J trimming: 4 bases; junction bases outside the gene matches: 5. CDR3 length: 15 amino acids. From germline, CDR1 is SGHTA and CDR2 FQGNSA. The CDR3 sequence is CASSLSLAGYNEQFF. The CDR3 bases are TGTGCCAGCAGCCTATCACTAGCGGGGTACAATGAGCAGTTCTTC.

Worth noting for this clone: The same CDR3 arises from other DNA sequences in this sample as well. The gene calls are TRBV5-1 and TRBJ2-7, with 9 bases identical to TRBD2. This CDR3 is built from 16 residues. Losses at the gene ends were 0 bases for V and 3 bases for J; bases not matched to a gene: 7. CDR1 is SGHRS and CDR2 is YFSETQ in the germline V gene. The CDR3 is CASSLARLAGRYEQYV. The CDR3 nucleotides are TGCGCCAGCAGCTTGGCCCGGCTAGCGGGACGCTACGAGCAGTACGTC.

The CDR3 DNA sequence: TGTGCCAGCAGCTTGGTAACAGTCCCTGAAAAACTGTTTTTT. Translating gives CASSLVTVPEKLFF. The chain has TRBV5-4 and TRBJ1-4; D ambiguous. The CDR3 runs to 14 residues. Looked up from germline, CDR1 is SGHNT and CDR2 is YYREEE (reference sequence). V lost 0 bases, J lost 7 bases, and 10 bases lay in between.

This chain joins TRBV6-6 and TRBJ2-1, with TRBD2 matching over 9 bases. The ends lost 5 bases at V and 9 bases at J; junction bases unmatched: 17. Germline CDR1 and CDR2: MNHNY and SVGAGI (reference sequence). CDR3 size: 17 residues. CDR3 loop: CASSRARLAGMGGEQFF. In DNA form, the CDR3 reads TGTGCCAGCAGTCGGGCCCGCCTAGCGGGAATGGGGGGTGAGCAGTTCTTC.

Written as DNA, the CDR3 is TGTGCCAGCGCGTCCTCAACGGGACAGCCCCAGCATTTT. Amino acids: CASASSTGQPQHF. The chain recombines TRBV25-1 with TRBJ1-5; D is unclear. The CDR3 covers 13 residues. Germline V gene lookup returns CDR1 MGHDK and CDR2 SYGVNS. With 8 bases removed from V and 7 bases from J, the gap between germline ends came to 15 bases.

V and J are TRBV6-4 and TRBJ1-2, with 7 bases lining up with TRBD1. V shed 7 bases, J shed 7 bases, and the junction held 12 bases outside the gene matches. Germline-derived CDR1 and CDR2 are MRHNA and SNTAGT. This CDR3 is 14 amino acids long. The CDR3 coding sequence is TGTGCCAGCAAGGCGGACAGGACAGTGGGTGGCTACACCTTC. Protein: CASKADRTVGGYTF.

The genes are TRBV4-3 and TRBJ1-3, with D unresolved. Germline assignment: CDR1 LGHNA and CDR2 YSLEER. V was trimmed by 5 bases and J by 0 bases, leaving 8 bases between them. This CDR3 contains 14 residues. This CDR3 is CASSAGSSGNTIYF. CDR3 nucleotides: TGCGCCAGCAGCGCGGGTAGCTCTGGAAACACCATATATTTT.

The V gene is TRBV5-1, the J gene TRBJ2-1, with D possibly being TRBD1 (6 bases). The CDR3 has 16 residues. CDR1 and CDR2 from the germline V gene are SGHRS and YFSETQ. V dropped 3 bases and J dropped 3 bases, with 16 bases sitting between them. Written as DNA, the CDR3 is TGCGCCAGCAGCTATACTTCGGGACAAAACTACAATGAGCAGTTCTTC. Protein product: CASSYTSGQNYNEQFF.

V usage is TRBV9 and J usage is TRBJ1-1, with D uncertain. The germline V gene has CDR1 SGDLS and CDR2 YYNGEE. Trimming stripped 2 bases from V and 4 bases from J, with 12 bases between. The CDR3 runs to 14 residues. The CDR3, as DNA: TGTGCCAGCAGCGTGTTTGAGGCGGGCACTGAAGCTTTCTTT. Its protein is CASSVFEAGTEAFF.

Here the CDR3 reads CASSLRGYRMEGSNSPLHF. For the CDR3, the DNA is TGTGCCAGCAGTCTCCGGGGTTACCGCATGGAGGGTAGTAATTCACCCCTCCACTTT. V usage is TRBV27 and J usage is TRBJ1-6, with D hard to call. V dropped 5 bases and J dropped 6 bases, with 26 bases sitting between them. Germline-derived CDR1 and CDR2 are MNHEY and SMNVEV (reference sequence). The CDR3 consists of 19 residues.

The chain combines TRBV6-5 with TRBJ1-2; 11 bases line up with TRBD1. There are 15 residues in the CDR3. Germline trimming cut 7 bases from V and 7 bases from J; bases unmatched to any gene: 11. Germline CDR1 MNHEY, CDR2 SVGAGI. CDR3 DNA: TGTGCCAGCATTCGGGACAGGGGGGCCCCGGGTGGCTACACCTTC. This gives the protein CASIRDRGAPGGYTF.

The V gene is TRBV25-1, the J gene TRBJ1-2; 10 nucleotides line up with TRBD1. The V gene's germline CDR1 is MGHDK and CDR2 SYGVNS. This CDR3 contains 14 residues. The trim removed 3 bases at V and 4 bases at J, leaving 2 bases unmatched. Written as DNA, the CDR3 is TGTGCCAGCAGTGAGACAGGGGGCTCCTATGGCTACACCTTC. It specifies CASSETGGSYGYTF.

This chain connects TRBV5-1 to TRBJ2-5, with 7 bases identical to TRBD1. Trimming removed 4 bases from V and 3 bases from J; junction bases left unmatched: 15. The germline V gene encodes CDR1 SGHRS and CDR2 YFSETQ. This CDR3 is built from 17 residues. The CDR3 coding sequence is TGCGCCAGCAGCGACCGAGGGGGCAGCTTGAGAAAAGAGACCCAGTACTTC. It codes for CASSDRGGSLRKETQYF.

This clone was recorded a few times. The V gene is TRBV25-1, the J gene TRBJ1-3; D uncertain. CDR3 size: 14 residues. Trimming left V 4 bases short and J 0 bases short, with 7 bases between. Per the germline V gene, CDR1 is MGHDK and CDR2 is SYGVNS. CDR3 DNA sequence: TGTGCCAGCAGTGTGTCGAGCTCTGGAAACACCATATATTTT. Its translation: CASSVSSSGNTIYF.

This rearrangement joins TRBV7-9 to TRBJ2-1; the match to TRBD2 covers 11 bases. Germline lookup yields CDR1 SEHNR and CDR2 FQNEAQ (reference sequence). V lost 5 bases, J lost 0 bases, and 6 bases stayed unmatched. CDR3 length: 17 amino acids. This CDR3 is CASSPGLAVFSYNEQFF. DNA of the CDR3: TGTGCCAGCAGCCCGGGACTAGCGGTCTTCTCCTACAATGAGCAGTTCTTC.

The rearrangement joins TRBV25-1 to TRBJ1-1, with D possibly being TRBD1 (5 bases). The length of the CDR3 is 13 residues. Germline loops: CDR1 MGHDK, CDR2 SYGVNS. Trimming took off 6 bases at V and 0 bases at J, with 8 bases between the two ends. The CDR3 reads CASSRDMNTEAFF. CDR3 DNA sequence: TGTGCCAGCAGCAGGGATATGAACACTGAAGCTTTCTTT.

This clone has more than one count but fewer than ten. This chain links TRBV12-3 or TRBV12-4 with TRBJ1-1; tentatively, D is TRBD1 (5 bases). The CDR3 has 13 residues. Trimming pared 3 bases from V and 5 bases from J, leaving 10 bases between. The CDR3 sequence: CASSFGARTEAFF. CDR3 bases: TGTGCCAGCAGTTTTGGGGCAAGGACTGAAGCTTTCTTT.

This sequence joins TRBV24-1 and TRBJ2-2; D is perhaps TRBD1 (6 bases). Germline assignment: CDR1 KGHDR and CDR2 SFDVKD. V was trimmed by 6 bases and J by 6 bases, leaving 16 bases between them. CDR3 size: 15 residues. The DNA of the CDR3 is TGTGCCACCAGTTCCCTACGGGACAACGCCGGGGAGCTGTTTTTT. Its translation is CATSSLRDNAGELFF.

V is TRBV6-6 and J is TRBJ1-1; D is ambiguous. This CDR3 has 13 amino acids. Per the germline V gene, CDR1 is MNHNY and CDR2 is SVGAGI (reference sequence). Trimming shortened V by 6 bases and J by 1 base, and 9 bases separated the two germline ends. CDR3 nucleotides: TGTGCCAGCAGCCCTCGGGGGAACACTGAAGCTTTCTTT. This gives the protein CASSPRGNTEAFF.